A selection of T cell receptor beta chains follows, all from one sample in a study of blood T cell repertoires in COVID-19. The assay was immunoSEQ multiplex PCR, and TCRdb's table has in-frame clones only and misses some. Of approximately 120,000 clones in the sample, 84% are singletons; the top ten hold about 7%. What was sequenced was peripheral blood. The receptors were gathered from a woman in her forties or fifties with acute or convalescent COVID-19. The CDR3 runs from the conserved cysteine through the conserved F or W. Each record gives: V gene, CDR3 length, J gene, clone size, D gene, CDR3 DNA, CDR3 protein. A D gene is named only where the DNA matches it firmly. Clone size is given for some rows only: seen once, a few or many times, or a class if the clone is expanded.

TRBV5-1,15,TRBJ2-3,.,.,TGCGCCAGCAGCTTGGGACAGCTGAGCACAGATACGCAGTATTTT,CASSLGQLSTDTQYF
TRBV27,17,TRBJ2-2,.,.,TGTGCCAGCAGGCCCCTAGCCCCGGGGACGAACACCGGGGAGCTGTTTTTT,CASRPLAPGTNTGELFF
TRBV6-2/TRBV6-3,14,TRBJ2-3,.,TRBD1,TGTGCCAGCAGTTACGGGACAGGACGAGATACGCAGTATTTT,CASSYGTGRDTQYF
TRBV12-5,11,TRBJ1-1,.,.,TGTGCTAGTGGTTTGTGGCTTCAGGCTTTCTTT,CASGLWLQAFF
TRBV11-1,15,TRBJ2-1,.,TRBD2,TGTGCCAGCAGCCCCGGGCTAGCGGGGGCCAATGAGCAGTTCTTC,CASSPGLAGANEQFF
TRBV11-2,15,TRBJ1-3,.,.,TGTGCCAGCAGCTTATCTGCAGGGAACGGAAACACCATATATTTT,CASSLSAGNGNTIYF
TRBV5-1,16,TRBJ2-3,.,.,TGCGCCAGCAGCTTGTTAGGGACACTTAGCACAGATACGCAGTATTTT,CASSLLGTLSTDTQYF
TRBV3-1/TRBV3-2,14,TRBJ2-3,.,TRBD1,TGTGCCAGCAGCTATACAGGGGACACAGATACGCAGTATTTT,CASSYTGDTDTQYF
TRBV5-6,14,TRBJ2-2,.,TRBD1,TGTGCCAGCAGCGGACAGGGTGGAACCGGGGAGCTGTTTTTT,CASSGQGGTGELFF
TRBV5-6,17,TRBJ1-2,.,.,TGTGCCAGCAGCGTTCTCGGTACGAACCAGCGAGTTTATGGCTACACCTTC,CASSVLGTNQRVYGYTF
TRBV4-2,15,TRBJ2-3,.,.,TGTGCCAGCAGCCATAAACGGGGGGCCACAGATACGCAGTATTTT,CASSHKRGATDTQYF
TRBV30,16,TRBJ2-2,.,.,TGTGCCTGGGGGGCCGCGGGGACAGTTGACACCGGGGAGCTGTTTTTT,CAWGAAGTVDTGELFF
TRBV6-5,14,TRBJ1-2,.,.,TGTGCCAGCACCAGCAGCGTTAGCGACTATGGCTACACCTTC,CASTSSVSDYGYTF
TRBV5-1,13,TRBJ1-1,.,.,TGCGCCAGCAGCTTGGTCGTGAACACTGAAGCTTTCTTT,CASSLVVNTEAFF
TRBV5-1,14,TRBJ1-2,.,TRBD1,TGCGCCAGCAGGCGGACAGGGTACGATAATGGCTACACCTTC,CASRRTGYDNGYTF
TRBV27,14,TRBJ2-5,.,.,TGTGCCAGCAGTTTTTTAGGGGGTGGGGAGACCCAGTACTTC,CASSFLGGGETQYF
TRBV5-1,15,TRBJ2-3,.,TRBD2,TGCGCCAGCACCTCGCCGGGGGGGCCTGTAGATACGCAGTATTTT,CASTSPGGPVDTQYF
TRBV5-6,15,TRBJ1-6,.,TRBD1,TGTGCCAGCGGGGTACGACAGGGTGATAATTCACCCCTCCACTTT,CASGVRQGDNSPLHF
TRBV3-1/TRBV3-2,14,TRBJ1-4,.,TRBD1,TGTGCCAGCAGCAGCATAGGGGCAGGGGGAAAACTGTTTTTT,CASSSIGAGGKLFF
TRBV5-6,14,TRBJ2-7,.,.,TGTGCCAGCAGCTTGTCGGGAGATTCCTACGAGCAGTACTTC,CASSLSGDSYEQYF
TRBV6-5,15,TRBJ2-3,.,TRBD1,TGTGCCAGCAGTTCTCTCAGGACAGGGGCAGATACGCAGTATTTT,CASSSLRTGADTQYF
TRBV4-2,17,TRBJ1-1,once,TRBD1,TGTGCCAGCAGCCAATATTGGGACAGGGGACAGAACACTGAAGCTTTCTTT,CASSQYWDRGQNTEAFF
TRBV5-1,12,TRBJ2-5,.,.,TGCGCCAGCAGCTTACTACAAGAGACCCAGTACTTC,CASSLLQETQYF
TRBV10-3,17,TRBJ2-3,.,TRBD2,TGTGCCATCAGTGAGCCTAGGGGACTAGCGGGCAAAGATACGCAGTATTTT,CAISEPRGLAGKDTQYF
TRBV14,13,TRBJ1-2,.,.,TGTGCCAGCAGCCCTCTTCAGGCCTATGGCTACACCTTC,CASSPLQAYGYTF
TRBV5-1,14,TRBJ1-3,.,TRBD1,TGCGCCAGCAGCTCAGACAGGGCTGGAAACACCATATATTTT,CASSSDRAGNTIYF
TRBV12-3/TRBV12-4,13,TRBJ1-1,.,TRBD1,TGTGCCAGCAGTCCAGGGGGAAGGACTGAAGCTTTCTTT,CASSPGGRTEAFF
TRBV27,15,TRBJ2-1,once,TRBD1,TGTGCCAGCAGTCCCTGGGACAGGGGGCGAAATGAGCAGTTCTTC,CASSPWDRGRNEQFF
TRBV19,16,TRBJ2-7,once,TRBD1,TGTGCCAGTAGTATATTTTGGACAGGGGACTCCTACGAGCAGTACTTC,CASSIFWTGDSYEQYF
TRBV30,13,TRBJ1-1,few,.,TGTGCCTGGAGGACCGGCGGGGAAGGGAGAGCTTTCTTT,CAWRTGGEGRAFF
TRBV28,14,TRBJ2-3,once,.,TGTGCCAGCAGTTCAACATCTCTCGGGGATACGCAGTATTTT,CASSSTSLGDTQYF
TRBV28,14,TRBJ1-3,.,.,TGTGCCAGCAGTTTAGTATCCGGGGGAAACACCATATATTTT,CASSLVSGGNTIYF
TRBV19,18,TRBJ2-3,.,.,TGTGCCAGTAGTATTATTGGGGCAGACGGCCAGGCTGCAGATACGCAGTATTTT,CASSIIGADGQAADTQYF
TRBV21-1,17,TRBJ2-1,.,.,TGTGCCAGCAGCAAAGGTCCCGCTTTAGCCTGGATGGATGAGCAGTTCTTC,CASSKGPALAWMDEQFF